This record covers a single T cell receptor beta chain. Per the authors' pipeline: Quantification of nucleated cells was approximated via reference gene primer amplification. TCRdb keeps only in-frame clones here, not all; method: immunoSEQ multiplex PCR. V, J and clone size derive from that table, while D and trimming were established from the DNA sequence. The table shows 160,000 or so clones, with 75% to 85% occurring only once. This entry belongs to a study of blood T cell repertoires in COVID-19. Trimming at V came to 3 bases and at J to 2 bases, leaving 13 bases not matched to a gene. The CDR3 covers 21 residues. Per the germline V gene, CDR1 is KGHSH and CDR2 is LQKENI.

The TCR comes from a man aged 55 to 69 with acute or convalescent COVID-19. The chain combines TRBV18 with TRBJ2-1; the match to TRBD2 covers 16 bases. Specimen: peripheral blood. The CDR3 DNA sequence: TGTGCCAGCTCACCCTCGATGGGACTAGCGGGAGGGGAGAAAACCTACAATGAGCAGTTCTTC. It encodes CASSPSMGLAGGEKTYNEQFF.